This T cell receptor beta chain was retrieved from a study of blood T cell repertoires in COVID-19. Study-level background: Spain, Italy and the United States supplied samples that represented acute and convalescent COVID-19. PBMCs, B-cell-depleted T cells, or T cells provided the cDNA or gDNA that made up the material.

Per the original data handling: Cell counts per sample came from amplifying reference gene primers. Measured with immunoSEQ multiplex PCR; TCRdb has only the in-frame clones, and not every one. From that table come the V and J calls and clone size; the DNA was used to work out D and trimming. In the table there are about 160,000 clones, 70% to 90% of which are singletons. The origin of this receptor is a man aged 40-49 years with acute or convalescent COVID-19. The sequenced material came from peripheral blood.

In nucleotides, the CDR3 is TGTGCCAGCAGCTTGGGGACAGGGGGCGGGTACACTGAAGCTTTCTTT. Translating it yields CASSLGTGGGYTEAFF. The gene calls are TRBV7-2 and TRBJ1-1; 12 bases agree with TRBD1. CDR1 is SGHTA, CDR2 FQGNSA, per germline. The CDR3 is made up of 16 amino acids. With V trimmed by 3 bases and J by 3 bases, 5 bases remained unmatched.